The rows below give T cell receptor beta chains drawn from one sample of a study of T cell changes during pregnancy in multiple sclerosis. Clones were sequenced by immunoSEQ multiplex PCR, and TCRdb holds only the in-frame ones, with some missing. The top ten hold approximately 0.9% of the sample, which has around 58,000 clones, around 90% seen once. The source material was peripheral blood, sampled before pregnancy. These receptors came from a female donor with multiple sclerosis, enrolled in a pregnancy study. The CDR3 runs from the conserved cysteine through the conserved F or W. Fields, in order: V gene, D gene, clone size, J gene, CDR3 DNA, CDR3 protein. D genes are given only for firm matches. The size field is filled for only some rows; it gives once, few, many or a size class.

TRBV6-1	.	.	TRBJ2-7	TGTGCCAGCGGCACCGGGACGGGGGCCTACGAGCAGTACTTC	CASGTGTGAYEQYF
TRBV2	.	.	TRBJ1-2	TGTGCCAGCAGTGACCCAGGGGTGGGCTATGGCTACACCTTC	CASSDPGVGYGYTF
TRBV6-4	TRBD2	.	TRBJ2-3	TGTGCCAGCAGTGAAGCGGGGGGGCCCCCAGATACGCAGTATTTT	CASSEAGGPPDTQYF
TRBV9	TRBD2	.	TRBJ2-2	TGTGCCAGCAGCGCTGGGACTAGCGGTCACACCGGGGAGCTGTTTTTT	CASSAGTSGHTGELFF
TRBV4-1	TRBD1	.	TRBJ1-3	TGCGCCAGCAGCCCACCGGGACAGCGAAACACCATATATTTT	CASSPPGQRNTIYF
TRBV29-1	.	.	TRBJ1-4	TGCAGCGTTGAGGACAGCAGTAATGAAAAACTGTTTTTT	CSVEDSSNEKLFF
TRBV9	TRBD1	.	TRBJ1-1	TGTGCCAGCAGCACGCGGACAGGGCGGAGGGCTGAAGCTTTCTTT	CASSTRTGRRAEAFF
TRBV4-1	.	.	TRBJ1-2	TGCGCCAGCAGCCAAGATCCGGGGAGTGGGCAGGGGAAGGGCTACACCTTC	CASSQDPGSGQGKGYTF
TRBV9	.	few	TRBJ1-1	TGTGCCAGCAGCCTTACAGGGTTGGACACTGAAGCTTTCTTT	CASSLTGLDTEAFF
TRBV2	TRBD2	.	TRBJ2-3	TGTGCCAGCAGTGAACAGCGGGGGGGCACAGATACGCAGTATTTT	CASSEQRGGTDTQYF
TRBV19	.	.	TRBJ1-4	TGTGCCACCCGGAGGGGTTCAACTTATGAAAAACTGTTTTTT	CATRRGSTYEKLFF
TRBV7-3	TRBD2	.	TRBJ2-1	TGTGCCAGCAGTCTAGCGGGACTTAACAATGAGCAGTTCTTC	CASSLAGLNNEQFF
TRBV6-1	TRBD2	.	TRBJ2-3	TGTGCCAGCAGTGCACTAGCGGGGGCCAACACAGATACGCAGTATTTT	CASSALAGANTDTQYF
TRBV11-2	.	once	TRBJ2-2	TGTGCCAGCAGCTCCCAAGGAGGGACCGGGGAGCTGTTTTTT	CASSSQGGTGELFF
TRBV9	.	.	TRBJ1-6	TGTGCCAGCAGCGTAGCAAACTATAATTCACCCCTCCACTTT	CASSVANYNSPLHF
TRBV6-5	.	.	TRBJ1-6	TGTGCCAGCAGTGGTCAGGGGTCGGGTAATTCACCCCTCCACTTT	CASSGQGSGNSPLHF
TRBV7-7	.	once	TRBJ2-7	TGTGCCAGCAGCCAGACAGCCTCCTACGAGCAGTACTTC	CASSQTASYEQYF
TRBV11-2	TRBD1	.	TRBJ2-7	TGTGCCAGCAGCCGACAGGGGTTAACCTACGAGCAGTACTTC	CASSRQGLTYEQYF
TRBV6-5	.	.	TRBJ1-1	TGTGCCAGCACGGCCGGGGTATCTGGTGAAGCTTTCTTT	CASTAGVSGEAFF
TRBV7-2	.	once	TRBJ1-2	TGTGCCAGCAGCTTAGATGCCAGAATCTATGGCTACACCTTC	CASSLDARIYGYTF
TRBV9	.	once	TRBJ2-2	TGTGCCAGCAGCCCTGGGGGGACCGGGGAGCTGTTTTTT	CASSPGGTGELFF
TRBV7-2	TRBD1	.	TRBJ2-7	TGTGCCAGCCGCTTTCAGGGGGTGTCCTACGAGCAGTACTTC	CASRFQGVSYEQYF
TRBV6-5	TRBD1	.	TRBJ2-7	TGTGCCAGCTGGGACAGGGCGACCGCCTACGAGCAGTACTTC	CASWDRATAYEQYF
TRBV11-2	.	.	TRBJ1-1	TGTGCCAGCAGCACGCGGGAGAACACTGAAGCTTTCTTT	CASSTRENTEAFF
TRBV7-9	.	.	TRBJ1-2	TGTGCCAGCAGCTCCCGGGGTTTTCTCTATGGCTACACCTTC	CASSSRGFLYGYTF
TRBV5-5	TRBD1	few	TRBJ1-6	TGTGCCAGCAGCACGGCCGGGACAGGGGGAACTTCACCCCTCCACTTT	CASSTAGTGGTSPLHF
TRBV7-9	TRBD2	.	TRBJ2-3	TGTGCCAGCAGCTTAGACGTGGCGGGGAGGGGTACAGATACGCAGTATTTT	CASSLDVAGRGTDTQYF
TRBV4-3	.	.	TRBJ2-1	TGCGCCAGCAGCCTTACTAGTTTTGAGCAGTTCTTC	CASSLTSFEQFF
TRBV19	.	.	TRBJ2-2	TGTGCCAGTAGTGTAAGGGGTGGCACCGGGGAGCTGTTTTTT	CASSVRGGTGELFF
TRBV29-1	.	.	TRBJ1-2	TGCAGCGGGGGGCCGGTCAACTATGGCTACACCTTC	CSGGPVNYGYTF
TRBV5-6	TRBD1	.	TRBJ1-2	TGTGCCAGCAGTCGCGACGGGACAGGGTTAGGTGGCTACACCTTC	CASSRDGTGLGGYTF
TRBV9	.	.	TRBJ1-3	TGTGCCAGCAGCGCCTCCGGGGGGGCTGGAAACACCATATATTTT	CASSASGGAGNTIYF
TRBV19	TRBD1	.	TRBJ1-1	TGTGCCAGTGGGGACAGGGGAAGAACTGAAGCTTTCTTT	CASGDRGRTEAFF
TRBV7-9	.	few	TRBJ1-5	TGTGCCAGCAGCTTAGGGGACAACAATCAGCCCCAGCATTTT	CASSLGDNNQPQHF
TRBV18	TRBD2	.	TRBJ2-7	TGTGCCAGCTCTTCGCCGGGGGGGGAGGGATACGAGCAGTACTTC	CASSSPGGEGYEQYF
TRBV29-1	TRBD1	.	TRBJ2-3	TGCAGCGTTTCCGGGACAGGGACGAATACGCAGTATTTT	CSVSGTGTNTQYF
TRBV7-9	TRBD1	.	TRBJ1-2	TGTGCCAGCAGCTTATTATTCCGCGGGACAGGAAAAAATGGCTACACCTTC	CASSLLFRGTGKNGYTF
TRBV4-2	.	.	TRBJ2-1	TGTGCCAGCAGCCAAGAGGGGCCCACTTCCTACAATGAGCAGTTCTTC	CASSQEGPTSYNEQFF
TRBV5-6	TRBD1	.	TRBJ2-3	TGTGCCAGCAGCTTGGAGACAGGGTTGACAGATACGCAGTATTTT	CASSLETGLTDTQYF
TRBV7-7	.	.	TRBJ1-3	TGTGCTAGCAGCTCAGGGGCCACCTCTGGAAACACCATATATTTT	CASSSGATSGNTIYF
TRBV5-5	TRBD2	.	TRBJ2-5	TGTGCCAGCAGCTTGACGCGGGGGACCCTATACTTC	CASSLTRGTLYF
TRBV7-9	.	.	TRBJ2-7	TGTGCCAGCGGGGGCGACGGCCCCCCCTACGAGCAGTACTTC	CASGGDGPPYEQYF
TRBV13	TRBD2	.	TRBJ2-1	TGTGCCAGCAGCTCGGTGGTAGCGGGGGGGAGCTCCTACAATGAGCAGTTCTTC	CASSSVVAGGSSYNEQFF
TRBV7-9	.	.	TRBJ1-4	TGTGCCAGCAGCCTCGGGGGGGCCAATGAAAAACTGTTTTTT	CASSLGGANEKLFF
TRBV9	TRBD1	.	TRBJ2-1	TGTGCCAGCACCGGGACAGGGGGCATCAATGAGCAGTTCTTC	CASTGTGGINEQFF
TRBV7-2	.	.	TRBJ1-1	TGTGCCAGCAGCTCTCAGGGGTACACTGAAGCTTTCTTT	CASSSQGYTEAFF
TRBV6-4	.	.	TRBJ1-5	TGTGCCAGCAGCACTAGAGCGGATCAGCCCCAGCATTTT	CASSTRADQPQHF
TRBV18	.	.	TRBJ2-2	TGTGCCAGCTCACCCCTGGGAGGTCCGAACACCGGGGAGCTGTTTTTT	CASSPLGGPNTGELFF
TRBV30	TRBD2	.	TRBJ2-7	TGTGCCTGGAGTGTTGGGCTAGCGGGGGGTGTGTACGAGCAGTACTTC	CAWSVGLAGGVYEQYF
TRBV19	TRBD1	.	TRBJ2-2	TGTGCCAGTAGTCCACTCGGGGCCGCTGACAGGGCGACCGGGGAGCTGTTTTTT	CASSPLGAADRATGELFF
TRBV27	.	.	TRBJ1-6	TGTGCCAGCAGTTTATTCTTGAATCTAGTTTCACCCCTCCACTTT	CASSLFLNLVSPLHF
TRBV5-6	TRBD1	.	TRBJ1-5	TGTGCCAGCAGCTTGTCCCTACCCCTGACAGGGGGCGACCAGCCCCAGCATTTT	CASSLSLPLTGGDQPQHF